This is a list of T cell receptor beta chains from one sample in a study of blood T cell repertoires in COVID-19. The table came from immunoSEQ multiplex PCR; TCRdb's copy has only in-frame clones and leaves some out. Of about 480,000 clones listed, roughly 90% are singletons. The sequenced sample consisted of PBMCs or T cells enriched from blood (not recorded which). Receptors were obtained from a woman aged 40 to 55 who had recovered from COVID-19. The CDR3 runs from the conserved cysteine through the conserved F or W. A D gene is named only where the DNA matches it firmly. Not all rows give a size; the values are once, few, many and, for expanded clones, a class.

abundance	v_gene	d_gene	j_gene	CDR3aa	CDR3nt
few	TRBV29-1	TRBD2	TRBJ2-7	CSATSGSSYEQYF	TGCAGCGCAACTAGCGGGAGCTCCTACGAGCAGTACTTC
NA	TRBV4-3	NA	TRBJ2-7	CASSQEGGRSGTYEQYF	TGCGCCAGCAGCCAAGAAGGAGGGAGGTCCGGGACCTACGAGCAGTACTTC
NA	TRBV9	NA	TRBJ1-2	CASSANGRGNYGYTF	TGTGCCAGCAGCGCTAACGGACGGGGAAACTATGGCTACACCTTC
NA	TRBV7-2	NA	TRBJ1-3	CASSTRRGGSGNTIYF	TGTGCCAGCTCCACCCGGAGGGGCGGGTCTGGAAACACCATATATTTT
NA	TRBV7-6	TRBD1	TRBJ1-2	CASSLAGTGYYGYTF	TGTGCCAGCAGCTTAGCGGGGACAGGGTACTATGGCTACACCTTC
few	TRBV4-1	NA	TRBJ1-1	CASSLGGAGGTEAFF	TGCGCCAGCAGCCTCGGGGGGGCGGGCGGCACTGAAGCTTTCTTT
NA	TRBV6-4	NA	TRBJ1-5	CASTGEIGGQPQHF	TGTGCCAGCACAGGGGAAATAGGGGGTCAGCCCCAGCATTTT
NA	TRBV12-5	NA	TRBJ1-5	CASGLVGGQRYRQPQHF	TGTGCTAGTGGTTTGGTAGGCGGACAACGATATAGGCAGCCCCAGCATTTT
NA	TRBV5-6	NA	TRBJ1-2	CASSLVLGGGGYTF	TGTGCCAGCAGCTTGGTATTGGGAGGAGGTGGCTACACCTTC
NA	TRBV7-9	NA	TRBJ2-3	CASSPDSDTQYF	TGTGCCAGCAGCCCCGACTCAGATACGCAGTATTTT
NA	TRBV5-8	NA	TRBJ1-2	CASSFSRDYGYTF	TGTGCCAGCAGCTTTAGCAGAGATTATGGCTACACCTTC
once	TRBV3-1/TRBV3-2	NA	TRBJ1-2	CASSPSASGGYTF	TGTGCCAGCAGCCCGTCTGCCTCCGGGGGCTACACCTTC
NA	TRBV5-8	NA	TRBJ2-1	CASSLSGTPGSEQFF	TGTGCCAGCAGCTTGTCCGGGACCCCCGGGAGTGAGCAGTTCTTC
NA	TRBV3-1/TRBV3-2	NA	TRBJ1-2	CASSLEQGPNPQLNYGYTF	TGTGCCAGCAGCCTGGAACAGGGCCCCAACCCTCAATTAAACTATGGCTACACCTTC
NA	TRBV10-3	TRBD2	TRBJ2-1	CAISESSSGKSYNEQFF	TGTGCCATCAGTGAGTCGTCTAGCGGGAAGTCCTACAATGAGCAGTTCTTC
NA	TRBV6-6	TRBD1	TRBJ2-5	CASTNRDRVGTQYF	TGTGCCAGCACTAACCGGGACAGGGTAGGGACCCAGTACTTC
NA	TRBV19	NA	TRBJ1-2	CASSIQQGRLDYGYTF	TGTGCCAGTAGTATTCAACAGGGTAGGTTGGACTATGGCTACACCTTC
NA	TRBV6-5	NA	TRBJ1-5	CASSYEGGYNQPQHF	TGTGCCAGCAGTTATGAGGGTGGTTACAATCAGCCCCAGCATTTT
NA	TRBV9	TRBD1	TRBJ1-5	CASSHGQGGQPQHF	TGTGCCAGCAGCCATGGACAGGGCGGTCAGCCCCAGCATTTT
NA	TRBV4-1	TRBD2	TRBJ2-7	CASSQESGSGSYEQYF	TGCGCCAGCAGCCAAGAGTCGGGTAGCGGGAGTTACGAGCAGTACTTC
once	TRBV5-1	NA	TRBJ1-2	CASSQEAGGYTF	TGCGCCAGCAGCCAGGAGGCAGGTGGCTACACCTTC
once	TRBV5-4	NA	TRBJ2-5	CASSLVGRGETQYF	TGTGCCAGCAGCTTGGTTGGAAGAGGAGAGACCCAGTACTTC
NA	TRBV2	NA	TRBJ1-2	CASSDLNQGGYTF	TGTGCCAGCAGTGACCTCAACCAGGGTGGCTACACCTTC
NA	TRBV7-9	TRBD2	TRBJ2-7	CASSSTSGRRDEQYF	TGTGCCAGCAGCTCCACTAGCGGGAGGCGAGACGAGCAGTACTTC
few	TRBV12-3/TRBV12-4	TRBD1	TRBJ2-7	CASSPDRGEQYF	TGTGCCAGCAGCCCGGACAGGGGCGAGCAGTACTTC
few	TRBV14	TRBD2	TRBJ2-1	CASSLAGGYNEQFF	TGTGCCAGCAGCCTAGCGGGAGGGTACAATGAGCAGTTCTTC
NA	TRBV4-3	NA	TRBJ1-6	CASSQKSSYRDFSYNSPLHF	TGCGCCAGCAGCCAAAAATCGTCCTACAGGGATTTCTCCTATAATTCACCCCTCCACTTT
NA	TRBV18	TRBD1	TRBJ1-2	CASSPQRQGDSYGYTF	TGTGCCAGCTCACCACAACGACAGGGCGACTCCTATGGCTACACCTTC
NA	TRBV6-5	NA	TRBJ1-5	CASSYGRRQPQHF	TGTGCCAGCAGTTACGGGAGGCGGCAGCCCCAGCATTTT
few	TRBV7-8	NA	TRBJ1-2	CASSLAQLAWGYTF	TGTGCCAGCAGCTTAGCTCAGCTAGCGTGGGGCTACACCTTC
NA	TRBV18	NA	TRBJ1-1	CASSPAGAGYLNTEAFF	TGTGCCAGCTCACCAGCGGGGGCGGGTTACCTGAACACTGAAGCTTTCTTT
NA	TRBV27	NA	TRBJ2-7	CASSFEGPYEQYF	TGTGCCAGCAGTTTCGAGGGCCCCTACGAGCAGTACTTC
NA	TRBV18	NA	TRBJ1-4	CASSRNMNEKLFF	TGTGCCAGCTCACGTAACATGAATGAAAAACTGTTTTTT
NA	TRBV7-2	NA	TRBJ1-1	CASSLVSYSRYLGDTEAFF	TGTGCCAGCAGCTTAGTATCCTACAGCCGCTACCTAGGGGACACTGAAGCTTTCTTT
few	TRBV7-2	NA	TRBJ1-3	CASSLVSGSGNTIYF	TGTGCCAGCAGCTTAGTTTCGGGTTCTGGAAACACCATATATTTT
NA	TRBV27	TRBD2	TRBJ2-2	CASSEPGLAGRTGELFF	TGTGCCAGCAGCGAACCGGGACTAGCGGGAAGGACCGGGGAGCTGTTTTTT
NA	TRBV5-8	TRBD1	TRBJ1-1	CASSDAGTANTEAFF	TGTGCCAGCAGCGACGCCGGGACAGCGAACACTGAAGCTTTCTTT
once	TRBV14	NA	TRBJ1-3	CASSPRGRGHSGNTIYF	TGTGCCAGCAGCCCGCGAGGGAGAGGCCACTCTGGAAACACCATATATTTT
few	TRBV6-5	NA	TRBJ1-1	CASIRGRDTEAFF	TGTGCCAGCATCCGCGGGAGGGACACTGAAGCTTTCTTT
NA	TRBV28	TRBD2	TRBJ2-7	CASSWGGPYEQYF	TGTGCCAGCAGTTGGGGAGGGCCCTACGAGCAGTACTTC